This entry concerns a single T cell receptor (beta chain). Its target is not known. This record belongs to a study of Ad26.COV2.S vaccination and SARS-CoV-2 variants. Study-level points and caveats: Placebo and vaccine recipients had non-spike TCR breadth that was similar.

In germline, CDR1 is KGHSH, CDR2 LQKENI. V lost 2 bases, J lost 2 bases, and 10 bases lay in between. This CDR3 has 14 residues. Measured with immunoSEQ multiplex PCR; TCRdb has only the in-frame clones, and not every one. The sample holds hundreds of thousands of clones; approximately 86% are singletons and the top ten take around 10%. Indicated treatment: around 19 received Ad26.COV2.S at low or high dose, single or two shots; roughly 5 received placebo; per-sample allocation not given. At day 63 after the first vaccine or placebo injection, samples were drawn. V usage is TRBV18 and J usage is TRBJ2-7; D is undetermined. The sample in question was peripheral blood, obtained in a trial of Ad26.COV2.S vaccine versus placebo. The clonotype was recovered from a person aged 18-65 years who received the Ad26.COV2.S COVID-19 vaccine or a placebo. The CDR3 sequence is CASSPFPGPYEQYF. The CDR3 nucleotides are TGTGCCAGCTCACCATTTCCAGGCCCCTACGAGCAGTACTTC.